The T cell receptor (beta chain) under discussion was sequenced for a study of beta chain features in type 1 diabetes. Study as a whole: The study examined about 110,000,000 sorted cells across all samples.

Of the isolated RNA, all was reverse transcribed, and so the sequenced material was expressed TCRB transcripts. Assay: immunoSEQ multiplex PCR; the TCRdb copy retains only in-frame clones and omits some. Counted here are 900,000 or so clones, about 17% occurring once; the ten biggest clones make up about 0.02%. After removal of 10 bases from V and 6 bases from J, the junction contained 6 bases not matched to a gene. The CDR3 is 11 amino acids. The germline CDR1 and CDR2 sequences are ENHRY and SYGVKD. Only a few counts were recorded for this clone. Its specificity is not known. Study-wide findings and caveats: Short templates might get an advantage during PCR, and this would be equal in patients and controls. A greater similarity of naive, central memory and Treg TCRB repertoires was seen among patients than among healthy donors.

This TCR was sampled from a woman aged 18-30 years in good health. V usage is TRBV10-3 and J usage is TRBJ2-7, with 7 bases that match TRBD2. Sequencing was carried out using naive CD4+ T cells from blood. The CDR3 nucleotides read TGTGCCACCGCCGGGGAGGGCGAGCAGTACTTC. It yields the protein CATAGEGEQYF.